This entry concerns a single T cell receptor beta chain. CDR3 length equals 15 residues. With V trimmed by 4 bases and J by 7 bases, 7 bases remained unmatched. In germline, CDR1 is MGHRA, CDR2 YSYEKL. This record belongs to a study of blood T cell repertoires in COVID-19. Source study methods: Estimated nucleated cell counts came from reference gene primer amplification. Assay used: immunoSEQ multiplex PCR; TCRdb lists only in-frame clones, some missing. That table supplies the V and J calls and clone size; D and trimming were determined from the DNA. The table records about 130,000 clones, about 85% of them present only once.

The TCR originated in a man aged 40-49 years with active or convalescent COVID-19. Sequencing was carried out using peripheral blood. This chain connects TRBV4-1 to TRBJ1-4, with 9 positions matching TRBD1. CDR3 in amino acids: CASSRGQGPSEKLFF. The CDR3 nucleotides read TGCGCCAGCAGCCGCGGACAGGGGCCTTCTGAAAAACTGTTTTTT.